The following is a T cell receptor beta chain sequence with its context. Its antigen is not known. The entry originates in a study of T-cell memory formation after mild COVID-19. Overall study: Across donors, TCR clusters were largely donor specific. Study findings and constraints: Certain responding clones were present in pre-infection memory, suggesting participation of cross-reactive memory. Among clones peaking at day 37 in the second wave, SARS-CoV-2 specificity remained unconfirmed.

TCR alpha and TCR beta cDNA libraries with sample barcodes and UMIs came from 5'RACE using constant-segment primers. Each CDR3 protein gets one entry after TCRdb re-called the 5' RACE reads with MiXCR. The table has around 82,000 distinct CDR3 sequences, about 13% seen once. This CDR3 spans 15 amino acids. From germline, CDR1 is LGHNA and CDR2 YNFKEQ. J gave up 2 bases and V 5 bases, and 9 bases lay outside the gene matches. The specimen sequenced was PBMCs or a T cell subset sorted from them (not recorded which). This chain links TRBV4-2 with TRBJ2-7; TRBD1 matches 7 bases. The clonotype originates from a man aged 18 to 29 who had mild COVID-19 (a few samples of this study predate the infection). Cell type and time point are not known. The CDR3 spells CASSSRLQGTYEQYF. The CDR3 DNA reads TGTGCCAGCAGCTCCCGGTTACAGGGGACCTACGAGCAGTACTTC.